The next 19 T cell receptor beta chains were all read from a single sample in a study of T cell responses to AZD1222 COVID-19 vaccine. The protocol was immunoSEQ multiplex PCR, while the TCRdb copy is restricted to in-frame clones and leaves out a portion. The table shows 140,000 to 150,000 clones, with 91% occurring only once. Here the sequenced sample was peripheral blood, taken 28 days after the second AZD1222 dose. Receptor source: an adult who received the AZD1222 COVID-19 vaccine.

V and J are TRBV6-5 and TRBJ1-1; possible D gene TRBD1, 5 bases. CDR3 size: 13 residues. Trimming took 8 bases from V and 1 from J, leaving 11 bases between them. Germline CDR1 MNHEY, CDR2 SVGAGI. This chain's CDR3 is CASSEGPNTEAFF. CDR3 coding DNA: TGTGCCAGCTCAGAGGGGCCGAACACTGAAGCTTTCTTT.

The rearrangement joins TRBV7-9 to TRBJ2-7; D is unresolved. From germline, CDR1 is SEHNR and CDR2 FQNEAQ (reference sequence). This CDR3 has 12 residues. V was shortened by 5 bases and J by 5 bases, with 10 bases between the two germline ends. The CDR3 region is CASSPRRDEQYF. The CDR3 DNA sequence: TGTGCCAGCAGCCCTAGACGTGACGAGCAGTACTTC.

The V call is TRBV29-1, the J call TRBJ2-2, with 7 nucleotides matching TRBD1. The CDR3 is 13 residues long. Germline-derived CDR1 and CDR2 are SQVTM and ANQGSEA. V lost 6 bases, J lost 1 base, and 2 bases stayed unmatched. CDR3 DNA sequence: TGCAGCGTGGGACAGAAGAACACCGGGGAGCTGTTTTTT. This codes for CSVGQKNTGELFF.

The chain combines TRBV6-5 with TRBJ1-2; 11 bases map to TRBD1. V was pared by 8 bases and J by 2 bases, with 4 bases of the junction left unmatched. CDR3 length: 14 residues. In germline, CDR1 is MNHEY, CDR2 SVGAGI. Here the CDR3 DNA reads TGTGCCAGCGGTCGGGACAGGGGGAACTATGGCTACACCTTC. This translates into CASGRDRGNYGYTF.

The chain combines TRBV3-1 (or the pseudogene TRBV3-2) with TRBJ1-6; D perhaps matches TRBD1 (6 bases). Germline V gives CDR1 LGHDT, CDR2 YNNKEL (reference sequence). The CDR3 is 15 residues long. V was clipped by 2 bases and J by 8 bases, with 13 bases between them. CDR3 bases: TGTGCCAGCAGCCAATGGGTAGGGGGGGATTCACCCCTCCACTTT. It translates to CASSQWVGGDSPLHF.

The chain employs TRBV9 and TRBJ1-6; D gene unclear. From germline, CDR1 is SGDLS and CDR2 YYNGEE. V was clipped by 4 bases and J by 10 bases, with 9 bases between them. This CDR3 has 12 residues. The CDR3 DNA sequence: TGTGCCAGCAGCCCAGACGACTCACCCCTCCACTTT. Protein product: CASSPDDSPLHF.

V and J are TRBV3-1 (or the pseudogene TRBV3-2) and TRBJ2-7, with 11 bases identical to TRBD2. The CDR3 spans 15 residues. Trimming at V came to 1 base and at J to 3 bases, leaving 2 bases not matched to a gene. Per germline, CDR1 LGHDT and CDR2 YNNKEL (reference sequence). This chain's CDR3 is CASSQVAGGDYEQYF. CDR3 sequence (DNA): TGTGCCAGCAGCCAAGTAGCGGGAGGGGACTACGAGCAGTACTTC.

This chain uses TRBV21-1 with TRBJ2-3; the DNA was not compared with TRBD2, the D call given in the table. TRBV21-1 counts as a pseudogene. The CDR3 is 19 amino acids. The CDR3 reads CASSPLASSGGSRTDTQYF. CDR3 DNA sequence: TGTGCCAGCAGCCCCCTTGCTTCTAGCGGGGGGTCGCGCACAGATACGCAGTATTTT.

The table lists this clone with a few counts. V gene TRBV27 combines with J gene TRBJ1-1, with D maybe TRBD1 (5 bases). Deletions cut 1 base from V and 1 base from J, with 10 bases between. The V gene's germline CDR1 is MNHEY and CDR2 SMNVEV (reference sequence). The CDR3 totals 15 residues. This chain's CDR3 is CASSLFARGNTEAFF. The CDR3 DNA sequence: TGTGCCAGCAGTTTATTCGCGAGGGGGAACACTGAAGCTTTCTTT.

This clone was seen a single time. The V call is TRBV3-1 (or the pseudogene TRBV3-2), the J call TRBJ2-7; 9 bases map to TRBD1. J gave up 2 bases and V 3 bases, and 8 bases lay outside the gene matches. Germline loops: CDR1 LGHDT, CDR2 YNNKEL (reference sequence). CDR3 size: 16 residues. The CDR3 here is CASSQMPGQGAYEQYF. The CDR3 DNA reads TGTGCCAGCAGCCAGATGCCGGGACAGGGCGCCTACGAGCAGTACTTC.

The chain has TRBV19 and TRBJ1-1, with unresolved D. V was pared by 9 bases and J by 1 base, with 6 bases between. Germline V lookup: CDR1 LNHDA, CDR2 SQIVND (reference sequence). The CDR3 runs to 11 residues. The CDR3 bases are TGTGCCAGCGAGGGGAACACTGAAGCTTTCTTT. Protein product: CASEGNTEAFF.

CDR3 loop: CASSPNPPGTGYNQPQHF. The CDR3 DNA reads as TGCGCCAGCAGCCCGAACCCCCCCGGGACAGGATACAATCAGCCCCAGCATTTT. The V call is TRBV4-3, the J call TRBJ1-5, with 8 bases identical to TRBD1. Germline V gene data show CDR1 as LGHNA and CDR2 as YSLEER. V lost 4 bases to trimming and J lost 3 bases; unmatched junction nucleotides: 14. This CDR3 is 18 amino acids long.

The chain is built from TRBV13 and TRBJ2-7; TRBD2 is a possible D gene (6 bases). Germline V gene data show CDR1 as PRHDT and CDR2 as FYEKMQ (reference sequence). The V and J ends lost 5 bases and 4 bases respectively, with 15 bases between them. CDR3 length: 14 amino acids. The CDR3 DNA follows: TGTGCCAGCAGCCCAGAACCCGGGGGTTACGAGCAGTACTTC. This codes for CASSPEPGGYEQYF.

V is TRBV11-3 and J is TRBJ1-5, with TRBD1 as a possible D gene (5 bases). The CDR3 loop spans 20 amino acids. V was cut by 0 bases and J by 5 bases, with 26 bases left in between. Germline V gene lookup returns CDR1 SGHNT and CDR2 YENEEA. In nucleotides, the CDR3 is TGTGCCAGCAGCTTAGAGATGGGCCTGGCCCTGACAGCAACACATCAGCCCCAGCATTTT. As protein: CASSLEMGLALTATHQPQHF.

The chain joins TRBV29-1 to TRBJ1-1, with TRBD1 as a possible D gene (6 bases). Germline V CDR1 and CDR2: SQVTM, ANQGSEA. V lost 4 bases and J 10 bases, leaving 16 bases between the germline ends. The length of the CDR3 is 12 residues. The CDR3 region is CSVVGREGGAFF. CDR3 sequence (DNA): TGCAGCGTTGTAGGGCGGGAGGGGGGAGCTTTCTTT.

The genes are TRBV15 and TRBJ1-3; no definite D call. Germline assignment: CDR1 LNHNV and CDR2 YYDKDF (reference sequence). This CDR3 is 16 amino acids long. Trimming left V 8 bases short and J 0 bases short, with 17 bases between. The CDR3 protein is CATSDFGRDSGNTIYF. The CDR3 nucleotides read TGTGCCACCTCAGATTTTGGGAGGGACTCTGGAAACACCATATATTTT.

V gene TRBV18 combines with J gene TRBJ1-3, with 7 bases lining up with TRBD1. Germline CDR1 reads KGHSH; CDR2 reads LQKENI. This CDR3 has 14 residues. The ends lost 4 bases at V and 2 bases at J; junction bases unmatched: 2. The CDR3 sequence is CASSQGQAGNTIYF. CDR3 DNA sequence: TGTGCCAGCTCACAAGGACAGGCTGGAAACACCATATATTTT.

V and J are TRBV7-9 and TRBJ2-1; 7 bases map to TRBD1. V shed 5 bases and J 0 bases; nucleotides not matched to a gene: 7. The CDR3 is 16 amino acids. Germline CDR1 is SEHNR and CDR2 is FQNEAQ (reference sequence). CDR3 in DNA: TGTGCCAGCAGCGTTCCACAGGGGTCCTCCTACAATGAGCAGTTCTTC. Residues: CASSVPQGSSYNEQFF.

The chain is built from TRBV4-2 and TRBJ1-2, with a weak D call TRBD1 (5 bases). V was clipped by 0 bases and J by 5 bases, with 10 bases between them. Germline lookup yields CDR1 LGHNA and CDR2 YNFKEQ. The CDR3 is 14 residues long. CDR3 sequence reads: CASSQDGEGYGYTF. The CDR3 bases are TGTGCCAGCAGCCAAGACGGAGAGGGGTATGGCTACACCTTC.